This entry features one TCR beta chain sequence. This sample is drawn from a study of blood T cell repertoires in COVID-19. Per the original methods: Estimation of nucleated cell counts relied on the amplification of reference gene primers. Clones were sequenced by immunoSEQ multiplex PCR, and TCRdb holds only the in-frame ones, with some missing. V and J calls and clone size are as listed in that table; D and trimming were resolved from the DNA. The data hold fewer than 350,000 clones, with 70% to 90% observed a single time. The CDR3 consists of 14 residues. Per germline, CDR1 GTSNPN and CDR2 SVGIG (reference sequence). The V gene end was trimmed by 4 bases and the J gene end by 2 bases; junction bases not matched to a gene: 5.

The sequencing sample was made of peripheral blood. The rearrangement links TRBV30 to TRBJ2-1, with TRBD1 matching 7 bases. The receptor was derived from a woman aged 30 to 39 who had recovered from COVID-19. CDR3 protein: CAWMRGLPYNEQFF. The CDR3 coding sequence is TGTGCCTGGATGAGGGGGCTCCCCTACAATGAGCAGTTCTTC.